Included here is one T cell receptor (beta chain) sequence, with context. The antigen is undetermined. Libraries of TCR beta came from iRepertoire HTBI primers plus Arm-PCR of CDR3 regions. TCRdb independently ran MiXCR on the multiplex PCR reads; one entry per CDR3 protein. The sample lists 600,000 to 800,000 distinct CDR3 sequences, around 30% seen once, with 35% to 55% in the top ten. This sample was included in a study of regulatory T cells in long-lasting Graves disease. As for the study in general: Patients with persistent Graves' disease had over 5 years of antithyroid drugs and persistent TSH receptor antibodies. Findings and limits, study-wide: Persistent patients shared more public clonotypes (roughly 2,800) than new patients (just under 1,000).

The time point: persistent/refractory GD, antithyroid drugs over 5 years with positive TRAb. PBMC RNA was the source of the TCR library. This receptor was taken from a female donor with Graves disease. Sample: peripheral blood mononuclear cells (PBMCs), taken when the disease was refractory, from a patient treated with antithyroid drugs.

This chain's CDR3 is CASSQDAAVSYEQYF. Here the CDR3 DNA reads TGCGCCAGCAGCCAAGATGCTGCTGTCTCCTACGAGCAGTACTTC. The chain recombines TRBV4-1 with TRBJ2-7; no clear D gene. V lost 0 bases and J lost 0, with 9 bases in between. This CDR3 has 15 residues. CDR1 and CDR2 (germline): MGHRA, YSYEKL.